This T cell receptor (beta chain) stems from a study of blood T cell repertoires in COVID-19. In the study overall: Spain, Italy and the United States supplied samples that represented acute and convalescent COVID-19. T cells, B-cell-depleted T cells, or PBMCs supplied cDNA or gDNA.

V lost 0 bases, J lost 16 bases, and 25 bases lay in between. Germline V gives CDR1 LNHNV, CDR2 YYDKDF (reference sequence). The CDR3 runs to 16 residues. The table came from immunoSEQ multiplex PCR; TCRdb's copy has only in-frame clones and leaves some out. The sample lists roughly 87,000 clones; roughly 82% were seen once. This receptor was identified in a human donor in a cohort sampled during active COVID-19. V is TRBV15 and J is TRBJ2-1, with D maybe TRBD1 (6 bases). Sequenced: peripheral blood. As DNA, the CDR3 is TGTGCCACCAGCAGAGAACCCCAGGTGGGGGCGGGTGAGCCCTTCTTC. Translated, it gives CATSREPQVGAGEPFF.